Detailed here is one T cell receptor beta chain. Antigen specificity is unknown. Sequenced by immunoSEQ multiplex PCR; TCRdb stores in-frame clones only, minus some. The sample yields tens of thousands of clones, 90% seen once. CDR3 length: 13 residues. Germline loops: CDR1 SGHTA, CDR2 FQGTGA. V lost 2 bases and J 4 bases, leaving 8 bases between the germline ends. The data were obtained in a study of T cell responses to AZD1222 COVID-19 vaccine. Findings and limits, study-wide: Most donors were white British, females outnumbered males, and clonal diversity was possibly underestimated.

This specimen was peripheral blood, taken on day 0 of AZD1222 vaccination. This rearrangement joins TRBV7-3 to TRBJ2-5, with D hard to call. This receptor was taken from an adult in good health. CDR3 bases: TGTGCCAGCAGCTTAGGGCCGGCAGAGACCCAGTACTTC. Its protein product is CASSLGPAETQYF.